This TCR beta chain comes out of a study of vaccination and CD4 T cells after COVID-19 (dated by TCRdb to 2021 to 2024). At the level of the whole study: Every convalescent patient had a positive nasal swab PCR test for SARS-CoV-2, with mild disease in about 9 patients and severe disease in one. In the convalescent cohort there were six males and four females, among whom were two Hispanic individuals, seven Caucasians, two Asians and one multiracial person. Participants received two doses of either the Pfizer-BioNTech BNT162b2 vaccine (n=8) or the Moderna mRNA-1273 vaccine (n=2). Post-COVID blood samples from convalescent patients were collected a median of around 100 days after diagnosis, with a range of roughly 35 to 170 days. Post-vaccine blood samples were obtained a median of roughly 75 days after the second vaccine dose, with a range of about 13 to 250 days. Overlapping spike peptide pools from SARS-CoV-2 and from the common cold coronaviruses HCoV-NL63, HCoV-OC43 and HCoV-229E were used as culture stimuli. Control cultures used a CEFX viral epitope pool as positive control, an HIV-1 Nef peptide pool as negative control, or no peptide. In ten to eleven COVID-19 convalescent patients and a handful of infection-naive healthy vaccine recipients, the spike-specific CD4+ TCR repertoire before mRNA vaccination was compared with the repertoire after mRNA vaccination. What the authors observed across the whole study: Among convalescent patients, a median around 89% of the SARS-CoV-2-reactive clones seen after vaccination appeared only after vaccination, which suggests priming specific to the vaccine. An increase in the median number of SARS-CoV-2-reactive clonotypes from 21 after infection to some 38 after vaccination was observed, but the change was not found to be significant. In convalescent patients, nearly all vaccine-specific clones (304 of 307) were found to be mono-reactive for SARS-CoV-2 spike rather than cross-reactive with common cold coronaviruses. Relatively few convalescent patients were included in the study, and early timepoints after natural infection were not analyzed.

Explained via the paper, the treatment or condition label denotes: approximately 10-day PBMC culture with coronavirus spike peptide pools or control peptides (ViraFEST assay). To expand antigen-specific T cells with peptide pools and then pick out the expanded clonotypes through TCR sequencing, the study relied on the ViraFEST assay. The positive SARS-CoV-2 PCR tests of the convalescent patients were dated from March to December 2020, before the Alpha, Beta and Delta variants emerged in the United States. Each well held about 2 million PBMCs cultured in IMDM containing approximately 5.3% human AB serum and around 10 IU/ml IL-2, with 8 to 10 ug/ml peptide pools added. On days 3 and 7, half of the culture medium was replaced with fresh IL-2-containing medium. After 10 to 11 days of culture, CD4+ T cells were isolated by negative selection using the EasySep CD4+ T cell isolation kit. Ficoll-Paque Plus gradient centrifugation was used to isolate PBMCs from whole blood, and the isolated PBMCs were then either used fresh or cryopreserved at -140C. In general, triplicate wells were set up for every culture condition.

Libraries were made using PCR. DNA from cultured CD4+ T cells was subjected to TCR sequencing with the Oncomine TCR Beta short-read assay at the Johns Hopkins FTIC core. The QIAamp micro DNA kit was used to extract genomic DNA from the cultured CD4+ T cells. The Oncomine TCR Beta libraries from cultured CD4+ T cells were pooled using unique dual indexes and then sequenced on an Illumina iSeq 100. The original pipeline was this. Non-productive sequences were removed, and CDR3s that did not start with C, did not end with F or W, or were shorter than 7 amino acids were discarded. The MANAFEST web application identified antigen-specific clonotypes by comparing peptide-stimulated wells against reference wells and other culture wells. To be called positive, a clone needed an FDR below 0.05, an odds ratio above 5, and a productive frequency above 0.1% in at least two of three replicate wells. Cross-reactive clonotypes were defined as significantly expanded in both SARS-CoV-2 spike wells and at least one common cold coronavirus spike condition. CDR3 homology was assessed with Levenshtein distances (stringdist) and unrooted phylogenetic trees (ape) in R version 3.6.1. The public reads were reprocessed in TCRdb via fastp at Q25 and MiXCR, keeping in-frame beta chains. CDR3 protein sequences are deduplicated, and each keeps its most common genes and DNA. The V and J calls were determined by TCRdb, not by the authors. The sample table contains some 9,300 distinct CDR3 sequences; only one count was recorded for around 66% of them. The top ten clones comprise roughly a third of the sample.

About this clonotype: Its antigen remains undetermined. No base qualities exist here, and no much larger clone lies one base off it.

Looking up the germline V gene yields CDR1 MDHEN and CDR2 SYDVKM. The CDR3, from cysteine to phenylalanine, totals 13 residues. CDR3 DNA is the only sequence kept; it has 39 bases, read in frame from the first base. V is reduced by 7 bases and J by 0 bases, leaving a spacing of 7 bases between them. The TCR comes from a human donor who had recovered from COVID-19. The receptor chain draws on TRBV28 and TRBJ1-5, with no D gene named confidently. Sequenced input: CD4+ T cells from blood, cultured in vitro. This receptor carries the CDR3 CASTGSSNQPQHF. The DNA sequence is TGTGCCAGCACCGGCAGTAGCAATCAGCCCCAGCATTTT.